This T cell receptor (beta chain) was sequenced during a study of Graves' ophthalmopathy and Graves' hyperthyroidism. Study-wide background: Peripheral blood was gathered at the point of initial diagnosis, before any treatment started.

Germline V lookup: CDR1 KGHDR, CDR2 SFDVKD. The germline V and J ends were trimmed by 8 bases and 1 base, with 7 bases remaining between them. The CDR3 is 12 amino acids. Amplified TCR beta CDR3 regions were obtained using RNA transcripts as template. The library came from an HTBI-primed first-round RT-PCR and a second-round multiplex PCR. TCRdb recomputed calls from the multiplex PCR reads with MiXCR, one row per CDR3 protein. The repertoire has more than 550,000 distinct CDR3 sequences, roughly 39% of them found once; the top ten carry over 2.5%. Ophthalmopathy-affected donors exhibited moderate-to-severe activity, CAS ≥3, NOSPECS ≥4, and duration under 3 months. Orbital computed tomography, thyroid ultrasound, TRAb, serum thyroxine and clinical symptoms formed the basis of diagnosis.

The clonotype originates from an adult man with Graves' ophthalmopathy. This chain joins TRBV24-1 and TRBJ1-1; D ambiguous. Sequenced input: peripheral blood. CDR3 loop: CATIPRNTEAFF. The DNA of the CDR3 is TGTGCCACCATTCCCAGGAACACTGAAGCTTTCTTT.